This TCR beta chain was found in a study of human T cells and chemical hapten exposure. Whole-study results and caveats: Versus controls, significantly more large CDR3 similarity clusters arose from expanded TCRs.

Time point of the sample: pre-sensitization, week 0. The treatment here: therapeutic diphenylcyclopropenone sensitization with weekly scalp DPC. The germline CDR1 and CDR2 sequences are SGHVS and FQNEAQ. V gave up 5 bases and J gave up 0 bases; unmatched junction bases: 18. This CDR3 has 19 residues. This clonotype was observed a few times. As yet, its antigen is unknown. MiXCR, run by TCRdb on the RACE reads, gives a single entry per CDR3 protein. This table holds about 250,000 distinct CDR3 sequences, around 7.3% found once. This clonotype originated in a man between 18 and 29 years old with alopecia areata. Some clones in this sample may be carry-over from other donors' samples. The sample was whole blood, taken in connection with sensitization to the hapten diphenylcyclopropenone (DPC). V is TRBV7-8 and J is TRBJ1-1, with TRBD1 matching over 7 bases. The CDR3 loop is CASSPYRGSPVRVNTEAFF. The CDR3 bases are TGTGCCAGCAGCCCCTACAGGGGTAGCCCCGTAAGGGTGAACACTGAAGCTTTCTTT.